These T cell receptor beta chains were read from a single sample in a study of regulatory T cells in long-lasting Graves disease. MiXCR, run by TCRdb on the multiplex PCR reads, gives a single entry per CDR3 protein. Seen here are 350,000 to 450,000 distinct CDR3 sequences, around 20% observed once, and the top ten hold roughly an eighth. This sample comprised peripheral blood mononuclear cells (PBMCs), obtained when the disease was refractory, from a patient treated with antithyroid drugs. The receptors here all came from a female donor with Graves disease. Both conserved end residues are part of each CDR3. The D gene is left open where the match is weak. A row's size may be missing; if present it is once, few, many or a size class.

V	J	D	size	DNA	CDR3
TRBV27	TRBJ2-7	-	many	TGTGCCAGCAGTTCGGGGACTCGATCCTACGAGCAGTACTTC	CASSSGTRSYEQYF
TRBV28	TRBJ1-5	TRBD1	few	TGTGCCAGCAGTGACCCCGGACAGGCTAGCAATCAGCCCCAGCATTTT	CASSDPGQASNQPQHF
TRBV7-8	TRBJ1-3	-	-	TGTGCCAGCTTGGCGGGAAACACCATATATTTT	CASLAGNTIYF
TRBV6-1	TRBJ2-6	-	many	TGTGCCAGCAGGGGCGCAGGATCTGGGGCCAACGTCCTGACTTTC	CASRGAGSGANVLTF
TRBV29-1	TRBJ1-1	-	-	TGCAGCGTATATCCCCTGGACAGACCCCTGGTAACTGAAGCTTTCTTT	CSVYPLDRPLVTEAFF
TRBV14	TRBJ2-7	-	-	TGTGCCAGCAGCCAAGTGGGACTCGGCTACGAGCAGTACTTC	CASSQVGLGYEQYF
TRBV28	TRBJ2-5	-	many	TGTGCCAGCAGTTCACCCCGGGACATGGAGGAGACCCAGTACTTC	CASSSPRDMEETQYF
TRBV20-1	TRBJ1-2	-	few	TGCAGTGCTAGAACGGGCTACACCTTC	CSARTGYTF
TRBV3-1	TRBJ1-2	-	-	TGTGCCAGCAGCCTCAATACAGTCCAAGCTAACTATGGCTACACCTTC	CASSLNTVQANYGYTF
TRBV7-2	TRBJ2-5	TRBD2	many	TGTGCCAGCAGATTTAGCGGGATCCAAGAGACCCAGTACTTC	CASRFSGIQETQYF
TRBV27	TRBJ1-1	-	-	TGTGCCAGCACCCGATACGGGGAAATCGCTGAAGCTTTCTTT	CASTRYGEIAEAFF
TRBV12-3/TRBV12-4	TRBJ1-5	-	many	TGTGCCAGCAGTTCGGGCAGCTATAGCAATCAGCCCCAGCATTTT	CASSSGSYSNQPQHF
TRBV29-1	TRBJ2-7	TRBD1	-	TGCAGCTATGGACAGGGGGATTATTACGAGCAGTACTTC	CSYGQGDYYEQYF
TRBV28	TRBJ1-5	TRBD1	many	TGTGCCAGCAAGGGACAGGGGGTTAGCAATCAGCCCCAGCATTTT	CASKGQGVSNQPQHF
TRBV5-1	TRBJ2-7	TRBD1	many	TGCGCCAGCAGCCCTGACAGGGGTACAGACGAGCAGTACTTC	CASSPDRGTDEQYF
TRBV20-1	TRBJ2-7	-	-	TGCAGTGCTAGAGATGGGCCAGTCTACGAGCAGTACTTC	CSARDGPVYEQYF
TRBV10-3	TRBJ1-4	TRBD1	many	TGTGCCATCAGTGAGACCCACGGGACAGGGAGGAATGAAAAACTGTTTTTT	CAISETHGTGRNEKLFF
TRBV6-1	TRBJ2-7	-	few	TGTGCCAGCAGACCCCAGGGAGCCCTTTACGAGCAGTACTTC	CASRPQGALYEQYF
TRBV20-1	TRBJ2-7	-	many	TGCAGTCTTACAGGTTCCTACGAGCAGTACTTC	CSLTGSYEQYF
TRBV15	TRBJ2-7	-	many	TGTGCCACCAGCGGTGACTCGAGCTCCTACGAGCAGTACTTC	CATSGDSSSYEQYF
TRBV30	TRBJ2-3	-	-	TGTGCCTGGAGCGCGGCGGGCCCCTTAACAGATACGCAGTATTTT	CAWSAAGPLTDTQYF
TRBV29-1	TRBJ1-1	TRBD1	many	TGCAGCGTTGCGCAGGGGGCTGAAGCTTTCTTT	CSVAQGAEAFF
TRBV12-3/TRBV12-4	TRBJ2-5	TRBD2	many	TGTGCCAGCAGTAATCGTATAGCGGGACTATTTCGAGAGACCCAGTACTTC	CASSNRIAGLFRETQYF
TRBV6-1	TRBJ2-7	-	many	TGTGCCAGCAGAGAGACAACGACCAGGGGCCCGAGATCCTACGAGCAGTACTTC	CASRETTTRGPRSYEQYF
TRBV27	TRBJ1-5	-	many	TGTGCCAGCAGTTTCTCGACAGGCAGCAATCAGCCCCAGCATTTT	CASSFSTGSNQPQHF
TRBV28	TRBJ2-7	-	many	TGTGCCAGCAGTTTAAGCGCCTACGAGCAGTACTTC	CASSLSAYEQYF
TRBV18	TRBJ1-4	-	-	TGTGCCAGCTCACCGATCAAAAGGACGCAGAATGAAAAACTGTTTTTT	CASSPIKRTQNEKLFF
TRBV5-1	TRBJ2-5	TRBD1	few	TGCGCCAGCAGTGTCTTCCGTGGACAGGGGCTCGAGACCCAGTACTTC	CASSVFRGQGLETQYF
TRBV6-2/TRBV6-3	TRBJ1-4	TRBD1	many	TGTGCCAGCAGAACCAGGGGGCTGGCTAATGAAAAACTGTTTTTT	CASRTRGLANEKLFF
TRBV20-1	TRBJ1-1	-	-	TGCAGTGCTAGAAAGGGGGGTTACACTGAAGCTTTCTTT	CSARKGGYTEAFF
TRBV7-9	TRBJ2-5	-	few	TGTGCCAGCAGCTTAGATGGGGAAGAGACCCAGTACTTC	CASSLDGEETQYF
TRBV6-1	TRBJ1-2	-	many	TGTGCCAGCAGCCCGCTGCCAGCCAACTATGGCTACACCTTC	CASSPLPANYGYTF
TRBV11-2	TRBJ1-1	-	many	TGTGCCAGCAGCTTATTTGCCACGAACGAAGCTTTCTTT	CASSLFATNEAFF
TRBV6-2/TRBV6-3	TRBJ1-2	-	many	TGTGCCAGCAGTGAAGGCCGGTGGAGCTACACCTTC	CASSEGRWSYTF
TRBV7-9	TRBJ1-5	-	few	TGTGCCAGCACCAATGGGGGCCAGCAGCCCCAGCATTTT	CASTNGGQQPQHF
TRBV10-3	TRBJ2-7	TRBD1	many	TGTGCCATCAGTGAGTCGGAGACAGGGGACTACGAGCAGTACTTC	CAISESETGDYEQYF